These T cell receptor beta chains were read from a single sample in a study of human T cells and chemical hapten exposure. TCRdb re-called the RACE reads through MiXCR, storing one row per CDR3 protein. The table lists 300,000 to 400,000 distinct CDR3 sequences, under 9% of them singletons. The sequencing used whole blood, collected in connection with sensitization to the hapten diphenylcyclopropenone (DPC). Receptors originate from a woman aged 18-30 years with alopecia areata. Some clones in this sample may be carry-over from other donors' samples. The conserved cysteine and the conserved F or W are not part of the CDR3 here. Each record gives: V gene, J gene, CDR3 length, CDR3 protein.

v_gene: TRBV5-4
j_gene: TRBJ1-5
len: 14
CDR3aa: ASSLTGQGDNQPQH

v_gene: TRBV10-3
j_gene: TRBJ2-5
len: 11
CDR3aa: AISGGSGETQY

v_gene: TRBV3-1
j_gene: TRBJ1-3
len: 11
CDR3aa: ASSQQSGNTIY

v_gene: TRBV18
j_gene: TRBJ2-3
len: 11
CDR3aa: ASSPPGTDTQY

v_gene: TRBV12-3/TRBV12-4
j_gene: TRBJ2-3
len: 12
CDR3aa: ASSLEMSTDTQY

v_gene: TRBV28
j_gene: TRBJ2-1
len: 12
CDR3aa: ASTPLAGVSEQF

v_gene: TRBV18
j_gene: TRBJ1-5
len: 12
CDR3aa: ASSPDTGLQPQH

v_gene: TRBV5-4
j_gene: TRBJ1-5
len: 15
CDR3aa: ASSFQTGGDSNQPQH

v_gene: TRBV4-3
j_gene: TRBJ2-2
len: 12
CDR3aa: ASSQELVHGELF

v_gene: TRBV7-8
j_gene: TRBJ2-2
len: 13
CDR3aa: ASSTYRGNTGELF

v_gene: TRBV28
j_gene: TRBJ2-7
len: 12
CDR3aa: ASSPGTVNYEQY

v_gene: TRBV20-1
j_gene: TRBJ2-5
len: 12
CDR3aa: SATRRGARETQY

v_gene: TRBV18
j_gene: TRBJ1-5
len: 13
CDR3aa: ASSPLGTGGQPQH

v_gene: TRBV5-6
j_gene: TRBJ2-3
len: 13
CDR3aa: ASSLEQGAADTQY

v_gene: TRBV19
j_gene: TRBJ1-4
len: 10
CDR3aa: ASNRYGEKLF

v_gene: TRBV9
j_gene: TRBJ2-2
len: 14
CDR3aa: ASSVVAGRFTGELF

v_gene: TRBV4-3
j_gene: TRBJ2-3
len: 14
CDR3aa: ASSQGTSGVYYTQY

v_gene: TRBV29-1
j_gene: TRBJ2-5
len: 10
CDR3aa: SVEEVKETQY

v_gene: TRBV6-2/TRBV6-3
j_gene: TRBJ1-1
len: 11
CDR3aa: ASSYSVGTEAF

v_gene: TRBV6-5
j_gene: TRBJ2-7
len: 13
CDR3aa: ASRLSTGEEREQY

v_gene: TRBV2
j_gene: TRBJ2-7
len: 13
CDR3aa: ASRHYSGPSYEQY

v_gene: TRBV12-3/TRBV12-4
j_gene: TRBJ2-7
len: 14
CDR3aa: ASSSEVGRLSYEQY

v_gene: TRBV9
j_gene: TRBJ2-7
len: 14
CDR3aa: ASSPRSRDDSYEQY

v_gene: TRBV6-1
j_gene: TRBJ1-3
len: 17
CDR3aa: ASSERGKTPRGSGNTIY

v_gene: TRBV5-1
j_gene: TRBJ2-5
len: 11
CDR3aa: ASSLGDPETQY

v_gene: TRBV2
j_gene: TRBJ1-6
len: 13
CDR3aa: ASSDRGADNSPLH

v_gene: TRBV5-1
j_gene: TRBJ2-5
len: 12
CDR3aa: ASSLGGSEETQY

v_gene: TRBV7-9
j_gene: TRBJ1-1
len: 11
CDR3aa: ASSSRQNTEAF

v_gene: TRBV20-1
j_gene: TRBJ1-5
len: 14
CDR3aa: SASLTGFYSNQPQH

v_gene: TRBV20-1
j_gene: TRBJ2-7
len: 9
CDR3aa: STDRAYEQY

v_gene: TRBV6-1
j_gene: TRBJ2-7
len: 16
CDR3aa: ASSERGLAGLISYEQY

v_gene: TRBV4-1
j_gene: TRBJ2-4
len: 16
CDR3aa: ASSQEGQGVLAKNIQY

v_gene: TRBV12-5
j_gene: TRBJ2-6
len: 12
CDR3aa: ASGLSSGANVLT

v_gene: TRBV28
j_gene: TRBJ2-3
len: 13
CDR3aa: ASSSRDSATDTQY

v_gene: TRBV6-1
j_gene: TRBJ2-4
len: 13
CDR3aa: ASSESRGTKNIQY

v_gene: TRBV20-1
j_gene: TRBJ2-4
len: 18
CDR3aa: SAVNLQLAGGRVAKNIQY

v_gene: TRBV6-1
j_gene: TRBJ1-4
len: 13
CDR3aa: ASSEFSGESEKLF

v_gene: TRBV4-3
j_gene: TRBJ2-1
len: 13
CDR3aa: ASSTGGTGVFEQF

v_gene: TRBV3-1
j_gene: TRBJ2-7
len: 12
CDR3aa: ASSRGTLVYEQY

v_gene: TRBV15
j_gene: TRBJ2-1
len: 17
CDR3aa: ATSRGWRHRGPTYNEQF

v_gene: TRBV4-1
j_gene: TRBJ2-7
len: 11
CDR3aa: ASSQMGGAEQY